This is a list of T cell receptor beta chains from one sample in a study of Ad26.COV2.S vaccination and SARS-CoV-2 variants. The protocol was immunoSEQ multiplex PCR, while the TCRdb copy is restricted to in-frame clones and leaves out a portion. The top ten clones hold about 1.5% of a sample with hundreds of thousands of clones, around 90% of them seen once. The specimen was peripheral blood, collected in a trial of Ad26.COV2.S vaccine versus placebo. Receptors originate from a person aged 18-65 years who received the Ad26.COV2.S COVID-19 vaccine or a placebo. Each CDR3 is given with its conserved first and last residue. The order of the fields is CDR3 protein, CDR3 DNA, V gene, D gene, clone size, J gene. D genes are given only for firm matches. Not all rows give a size; the values are once, few, many and, for expanded clones, a class.

CDR3aa: CASDPPGRGNTIYF
CDR3nt: TGTGCTAGTGACCCCCCAGGGCGCGGAAACACCATATATTTT
v_gene: TRBV12-5
d_gene: -
abundance: -
j_gene: TRBJ1-3

CDR3aa: CASSPPNGELFF
CDR3nt: TGTGCCAGCAGCCCCCCTAACGGGGAGCTGTTTTTT
v_gene: TRBV5-4
d_gene: -
abundance: -
j_gene: TRBJ2-2

CDR3aa: CASSLTGQYNEQFF
CDR3nt: TGTGCCAGCAGCTTAACCGGACAGTACAATGAGCAGTTCTTC
v_gene: TRBV7-3
d_gene: -
abundance: -
j_gene: TRBJ2-1

CDR3aa: CAWSVTTDYYGYTF
CDR3nt: TGTGCCTGGAGTGTAACCACAGATTACTATGGCTACACCTTC
v_gene: TRBV30
d_gene: -
abundance: -
j_gene: TRBJ1-2

CDR3aa: CASSLISGTRLAGAGGDTQYF
CDR3nt: TGTGCCAGCAGCCTAATTTCTGGTACTAGACTAGCGGGAGCGGGTGGAGATACGCAGTATTTT
v_gene: TRBV6-6
d_gene: TRBD2
abundance: -
j_gene: TRBJ2-3

CDR3aa: CASSESQEETQYF
CDR3nt: TGTGCCAGCAGTGAATCTCAAGAAGAGACCCAGTACTTC
v_gene: TRBV25-1
d_gene: -
abundance: -
j_gene: TRBJ2-5

CDR3aa: CASSRLWDEQFF
CDR3nt: TGTGCCAGCAGCAGGCTTTGGGATGAGCAGTTCTTC
v_gene: TRBV6-5
d_gene: -
abundance: -
j_gene: TRBJ2-1

CDR3aa: CASSQPPGTGATDTQYF
CDR3nt: TGTGCCAGCAGCCAACCCCCCGGGACAGGGGCCACAGATACGCAGTATTTT
v_gene: TRBV3-1/TRBV3-2
d_gene: TRBD1
abundance: -
j_gene: TRBJ2-3

CDR3aa: CASSDGGTDTQYF
CDR3nt: TGTGCCAGCAGCGATGGGGGCACAGATACGCAGTATTTT
v_gene: TRBV2
d_gene: -
abundance: -
j_gene: TRBJ2-3

CDR3aa: CASSPSSDTQYF
CDR3nt: TGTGCCAGTAGTCCAAGTTCAGATACGCAGTATTTT
v_gene: TRBV19
d_gene: -
abundance: -
j_gene: TRBJ2-3

CDR3aa: CASSLPKGLRSYNEQFF
CDR3nt: TGTGCCAGCAGCTTACCTAAGGGACTTCGGTCCTACAATGAGCAGTTCTTC
v_gene: TRBV11-2
d_gene: -
abundance: -
j_gene: TRBJ2-1

CDR3aa: CATSDTGTSTDTQYF
CDR3nt: TGTGCCACCAGTGATACCGGGACTAGTACAGATACGCAGTATTTT
v_gene: TRBV24-1
d_gene: TRBD2
abundance: -
j_gene: TRBJ2-3

CDR3aa: CASSQKAIVTGELFF
CDR3nt: TGTGCCAGCAGTCAAAAAGCTATAGTCACCGGGGAGCTGTTTTTT
v_gene: TRBV7-9
d_gene: -
abundance: -
j_gene: TRBJ2-2

CDR3aa: CASSPGTGDEKLFF
CDR3nt: TGTGCCAGCTCACCTGGGACAGGGGATGAAAAACTGTTTTTT
v_gene: TRBV18
d_gene: TRBD1
abundance: -
j_gene: TRBJ1-4

CDR3aa: CASSPQGSGTSYNEQFF
CDR3nt: TGTGCCAGCAGTCCCCAAGGCAGCGGGACCTCCTACAATGAGCAGTTCTTC
v_gene: TRBV6-6
d_gene: TRBD2
abundance: once
j_gene: TRBJ2-1

CDR3aa: CASSQERGRTGELFF
CDR3nt: TGTGCCAGCAGCCAAGAGAGGGGTCGGACCGGGGAGCTGTTTTTT
v_gene: TRBV4-2
d_gene: -
abundance: -
j_gene: TRBJ2-2

CDR3aa: CASRASSLSGNTIYF
CDR3nt: TGTGCCAGCAGGGCTTCTTCCCTCTCTGGAAACACCATATATTTT
v_gene: TRBV6-5
d_gene: -
abundance: -
j_gene: TRBJ1-3

CDR3aa: CASSRRTDTEAFF
CDR3nt: TGTGCCAGCAGCCGTAGGACAGACACTGAAGCTTTCTTT
v_gene: TRBV7-3
d_gene: -
abundance: once
j_gene: TRBJ1-1

CDR3aa: CASSFRLAGPETQYF
CDR3nt: TGTGCCAGCAGCTTTAGACTAGCGGGACCAGAGACCCAGTACTTC
v_gene: TRBV13
d_gene: TRBD2
abundance: once
j_gene: TRBJ2-5

CDR3aa: CASSDSQGATEKLFF
CDR3nt: TGTGCCAGCAGTGACTCACAGGGGGCCACTGAAAAACTGTTTTTT
v_gene: TRBV25-1
d_gene: TRBD1
abundance: -
j_gene: TRBJ1-4

CDR3aa: CASSHATGLPAGEQYF
CDR3nt: TGCGCCAGCAGCCATGCCACGGGACTACCAGCCGGCGAGCAGTACTTC
v_gene: TRBV4-3
d_gene: TRBD2
abundance: -
j_gene: TRBJ2-7

CDR3aa: CASSHQTSGRCTDTQYF
CDR3nt: TGCGCCAGCAGTCATCAGACTAGCGGGAGGTGTACAGATACGCAGTATTTT
v_gene: TRBV23-1
d_gene: TRBD2
abundance: -
j_gene: TRBJ2-3

CDR3aa: CASSSGESALQPQHF
CDR3nt: TGTGCCAGCAGTTCAGGGGAGAGCGCCCTTCAGCCCCAGCATTTT
v_gene: TRBV5-5
d_gene: -
abundance: -
j_gene: TRBJ1-5

CDR3aa: CASSLDTNGYTF
CDR3nt: TGTGCCAGCAGCTTGGACACGAATGGCTACACCTTC
v_gene: TRBV5-6
d_gene: -
abundance: many
j_gene: TRBJ1-2

CDR3aa: CASSYSWKGRNTEAFF
CDR3nt: TGTGCCAGCAGTTACTCGTGGAAAGGGAGGAACACTGAAGCTTTCTTT
v_gene: TRBV6-6
d_gene: -
abundance: -
j_gene: TRBJ1-1

CDR3aa: CASLSGTGNQETQYF
CDR3nt: TGCGCCAGCCTCTCGGGGACAGGAAACCAAGAGACCCAGTACTTC
v_gene: TRBV10-2
d_gene: TRBD1
abundance: -
j_gene: TRBJ2-5

CDR3aa: CSASQDRGWSPLHF
CDR3nt: TGCAGTGCTAGTCAGGACAGGGGGTGGTCACCCCTCCACTTT
v_gene: TRBV20-1
d_gene: TRBD1
abundance: -
j_gene: TRBJ1-6

CDR3aa: CASSPGQVGGYTF
CDR3nt: TGCGCCAGCAGCCCGGGACAGGTCGGCGGCTACACCTTC
v_gene: TRBV5-1
d_gene: TRBD1
abundance: -
j_gene: TRBJ1-2

CDR3aa: CASSPTSSWSEQFF
CDR3nt: TGTGCCAGCTCACCGACTAGTTCCTGGTCGGAGCAGTTCTTC
v_gene: TRBV18
d_gene: -
abundance: -
j_gene: TRBJ2-1

CDR3aa: CASGLAGVSYNEQFF
CDR3nt: TGCGCCAGTGGACTAGCGGGAGTCTCCTACAATGAGCAGTTCTTC
v_gene: TRBV10-1
d_gene: TRBD2
abundance: -
j_gene: TRBJ2-1

CDR3aa: CASSQEPGTYGYTF
CDR3nt: TGCGCCAGCAGCCAAGAGCCGGGAACCTATGGCTACACCTTC
v_gene: TRBV4-1
d_gene: -
abundance: -
j_gene: TRBJ1-2